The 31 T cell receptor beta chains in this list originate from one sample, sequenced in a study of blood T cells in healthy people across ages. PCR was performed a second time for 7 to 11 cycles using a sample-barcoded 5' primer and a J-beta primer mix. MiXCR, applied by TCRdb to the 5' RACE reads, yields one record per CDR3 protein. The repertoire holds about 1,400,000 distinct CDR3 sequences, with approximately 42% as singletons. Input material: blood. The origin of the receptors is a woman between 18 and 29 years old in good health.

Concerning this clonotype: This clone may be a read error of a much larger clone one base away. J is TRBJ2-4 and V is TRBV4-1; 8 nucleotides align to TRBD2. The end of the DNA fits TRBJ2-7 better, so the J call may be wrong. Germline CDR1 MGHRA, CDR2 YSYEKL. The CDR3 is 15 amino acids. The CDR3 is CASSHKLAAEYEQYF. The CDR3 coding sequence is TGCGCCAGCAGCCACAAACTAGCGGCGGAGTACGAGCAGTACTTC.

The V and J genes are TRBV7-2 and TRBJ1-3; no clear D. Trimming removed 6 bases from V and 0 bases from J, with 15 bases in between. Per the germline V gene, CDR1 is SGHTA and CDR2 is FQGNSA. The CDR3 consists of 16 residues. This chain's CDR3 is CASSLSGPYSGNTIYF. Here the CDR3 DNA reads TGTGCCAGCAGTCTCTCGGGCCCCTACTCTGGAAACACCATATATTTT.

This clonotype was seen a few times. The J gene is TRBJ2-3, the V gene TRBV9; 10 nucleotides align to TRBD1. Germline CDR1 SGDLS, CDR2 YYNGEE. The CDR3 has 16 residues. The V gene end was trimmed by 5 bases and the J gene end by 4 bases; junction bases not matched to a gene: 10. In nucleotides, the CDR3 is TGTGCCAGCAGTCTCAGGGGGGACAGGGGACCAGATACGCAGTATTTT. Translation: CASSLRGDRGPDTQYF. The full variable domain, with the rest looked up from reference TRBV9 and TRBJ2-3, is DSGVTQTPKHLITATGQRVTLRCSPRSGDLSVYWYQQSLDQGLQFLIQYYNGEERAKGNILERFSAQQFPDLHSELNLSSLELGDSALYFCASSLRGDRGPDTQYFGPGTRLTVL.

The CDR3: CASSHGGSADTQYF. The CDR3 DNA sequence: TGTGCCAGCAGCCACGGGGGTAGCGCAGATACGCAGTATTTT. The V and J genes are TRBV7-9 and TRBJ2-3; possibly TRBD2 for D (6 bases). The CDR3 is 14 amino acids. CDR1 is SEHNR and CDR2 is FQNEAQ in the germline V gene (reference sequence). V was shortened by 5 bases and J by 4 bases, with 13 bases between the two germline ends.

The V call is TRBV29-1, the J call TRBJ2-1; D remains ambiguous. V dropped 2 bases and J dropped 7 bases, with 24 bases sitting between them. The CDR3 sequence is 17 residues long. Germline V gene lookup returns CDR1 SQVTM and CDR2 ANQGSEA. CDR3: CSVEPLNPAVPRNEQFF. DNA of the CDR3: TGCAGCGTTGAACCCTTAAACCCTGCAGTTCCCCGGAATGAGCAGTTCTTC.

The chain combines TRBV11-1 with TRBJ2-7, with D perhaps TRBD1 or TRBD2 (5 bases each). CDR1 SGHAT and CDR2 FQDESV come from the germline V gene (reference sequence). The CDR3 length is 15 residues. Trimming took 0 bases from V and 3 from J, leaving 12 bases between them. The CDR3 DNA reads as TGTGCCAGCAGCTTAGCCCGGGGCGAAGTCTACGAGCAGTACTTC. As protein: CASSLARGEVYEQYF. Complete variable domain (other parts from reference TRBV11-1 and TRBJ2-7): EAEVAQSPRYKITEKSQAVAFWCDPISGHATLYWYRQILGQGPELLVQFQDESVVDDSQLPKDRFSAERLKGVDSTLKIQPAELGDSAMYLCASSLARGEVYEQYFGPGTRLTVT.

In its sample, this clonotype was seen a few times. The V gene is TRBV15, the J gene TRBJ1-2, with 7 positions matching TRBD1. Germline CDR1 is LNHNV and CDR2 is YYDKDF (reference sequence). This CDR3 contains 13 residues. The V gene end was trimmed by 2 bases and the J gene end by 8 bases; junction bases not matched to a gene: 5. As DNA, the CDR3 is TGTGCCACCAGCAGACTTGGACAGGAAGGCTACACCTTC. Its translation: CATSRLGQEGYTF.

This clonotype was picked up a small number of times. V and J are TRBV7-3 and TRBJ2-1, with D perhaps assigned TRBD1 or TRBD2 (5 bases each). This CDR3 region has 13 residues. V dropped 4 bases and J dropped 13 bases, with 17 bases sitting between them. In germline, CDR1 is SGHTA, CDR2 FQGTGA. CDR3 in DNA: TGTGCCAGCAGCTCCGTCCCGGGACGTGCACAGTTCTTC. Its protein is CASSSVPGRAQFF.

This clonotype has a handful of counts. The CDR3 region has the DNA TGTGCCACCAGTGATTTGGGGGAAGGGCCCCGGGCCATATATTTT. This gives the protein CATSDLGEGPRAIYF. This chain uses TRBV24-1 with TRBJ1-3, with D hard to call. V was pared by 0 bases and J by 11 bases, with 16 bases between. The CDR3 has 15 amino acids. Germline assignment: CDR1 KGHDR and CDR2 SFDVKD.

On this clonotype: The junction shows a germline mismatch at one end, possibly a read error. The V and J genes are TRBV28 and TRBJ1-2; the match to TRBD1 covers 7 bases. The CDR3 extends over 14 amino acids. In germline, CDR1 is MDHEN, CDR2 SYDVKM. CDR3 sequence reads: CASSRPDRDYGHTF. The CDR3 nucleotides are TGTGCCAGCAGCCGACCTGACAGGGACTATGGCCACACCTTC.

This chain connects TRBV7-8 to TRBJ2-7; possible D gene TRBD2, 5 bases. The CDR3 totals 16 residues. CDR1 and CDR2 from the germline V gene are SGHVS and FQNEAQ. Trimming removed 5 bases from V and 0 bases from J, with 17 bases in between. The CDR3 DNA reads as TGTGCCAGCAGCGGGAGCCGGCCTCACTACTCCTACGAGCAGTACTTC. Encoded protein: CASSGSRPHYSYEQYF.

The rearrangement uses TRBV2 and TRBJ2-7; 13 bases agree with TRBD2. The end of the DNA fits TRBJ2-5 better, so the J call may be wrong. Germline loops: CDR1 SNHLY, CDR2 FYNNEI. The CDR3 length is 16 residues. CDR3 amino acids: CASIKGLAGAGETQYF. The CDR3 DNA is TGTGCCAGCATCAAAGGACTAGCGGGGGCCGGGGAGACCCAGTACTTC.

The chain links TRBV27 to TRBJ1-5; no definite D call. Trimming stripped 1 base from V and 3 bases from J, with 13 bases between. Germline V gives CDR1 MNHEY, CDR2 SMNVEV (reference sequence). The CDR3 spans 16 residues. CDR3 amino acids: CASSLWRPGVNQPQHF. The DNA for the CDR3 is TGTGCCAGCAGTTTATGGAGACCTGGGGTCAATCAGCCCCAGCATTTT.

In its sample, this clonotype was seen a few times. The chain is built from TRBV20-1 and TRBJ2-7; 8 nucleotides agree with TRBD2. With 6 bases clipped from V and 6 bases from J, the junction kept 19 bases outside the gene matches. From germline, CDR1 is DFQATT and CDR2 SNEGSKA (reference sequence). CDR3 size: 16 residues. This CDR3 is CSAPPDGYGRDGEQYF. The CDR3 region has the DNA TGCAGTGCCCCCCCGGACGGTTACGGGAGGGACGGCGAGCAGTACTTC.

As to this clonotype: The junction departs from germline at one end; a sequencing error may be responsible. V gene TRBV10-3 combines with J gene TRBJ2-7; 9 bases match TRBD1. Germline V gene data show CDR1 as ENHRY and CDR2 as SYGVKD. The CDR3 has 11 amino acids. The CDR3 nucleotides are TGTGCCATCAGGGGACAGGGCGAGCAGTGCTTC. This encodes CAIRGQGEQCF.

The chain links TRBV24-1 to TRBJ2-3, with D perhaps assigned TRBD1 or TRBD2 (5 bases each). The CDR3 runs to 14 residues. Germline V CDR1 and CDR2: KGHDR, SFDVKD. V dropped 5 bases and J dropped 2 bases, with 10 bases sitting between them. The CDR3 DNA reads TGTGCCACCAGTGGAGGGGTCTCCACAGATACGCAGTATTTT. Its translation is CATSGGVSTDTQYF.

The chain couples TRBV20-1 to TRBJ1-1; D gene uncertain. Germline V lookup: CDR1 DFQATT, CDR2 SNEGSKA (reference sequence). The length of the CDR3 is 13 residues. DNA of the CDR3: TGCAGCCCCCGGGATTACAAGAACACTGAAGCTTTCTTT. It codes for CSPRDYKNTEAFF.

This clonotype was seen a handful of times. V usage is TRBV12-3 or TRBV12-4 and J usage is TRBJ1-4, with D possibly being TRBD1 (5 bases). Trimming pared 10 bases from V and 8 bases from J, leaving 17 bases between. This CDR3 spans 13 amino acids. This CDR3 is CATMGRWNEKLFF. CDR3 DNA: TGTGCCACCATGGGACGATGGAACGAAAAACTGTTTTTT.

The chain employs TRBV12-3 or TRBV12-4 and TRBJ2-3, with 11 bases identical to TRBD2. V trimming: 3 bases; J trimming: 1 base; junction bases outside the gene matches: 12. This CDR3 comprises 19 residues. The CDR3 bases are TGTGCCAGCAGTTTCACTAGCGGGGGCCTACTAGCTGGCACAGATACGCAGTATTTT. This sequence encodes CASSFTSGGLLAGTDTQYF.

CDR3 coding DNA: TGTGCCAGCAGCCCCCGTGGAGGGCAAGAGTCACCCCTCCACTTT. This translates into CASSPRGGQESPLHF. The chain employs TRBV9 and TRBJ1-6; D remains unclear. The germline V gene encodes CDR1 SGDLS and CDR2 YYNGEE. This CDR3 region has 15 residues. The V end lost 4 bases, the J end lost 10 bases, and 18 bases lay between the germline ends.

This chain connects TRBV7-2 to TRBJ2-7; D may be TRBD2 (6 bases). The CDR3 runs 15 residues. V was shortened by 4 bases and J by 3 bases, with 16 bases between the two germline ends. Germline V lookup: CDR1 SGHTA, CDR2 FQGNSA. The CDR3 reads CASSSGGSGSYEQYF. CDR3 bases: TGTGCCAGCAGCTCCGGGGGTAGCGGAAGCTACGAGCAGTACTTC.

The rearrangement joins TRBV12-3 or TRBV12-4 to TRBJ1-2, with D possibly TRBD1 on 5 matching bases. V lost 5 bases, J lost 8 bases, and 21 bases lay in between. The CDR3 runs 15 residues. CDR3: CASSPGTDLFRGYTF. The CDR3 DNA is TGTGCCAGCAGTCCCGGGACGGACCTCTTTCGCGGCTACACCTTC.

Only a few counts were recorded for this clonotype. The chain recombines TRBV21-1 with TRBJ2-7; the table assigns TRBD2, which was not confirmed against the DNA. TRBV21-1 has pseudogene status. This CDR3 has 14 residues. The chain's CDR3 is CASSKGEGGYEQYF. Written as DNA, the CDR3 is TGTGCCAGCAGCAAAGGGGAGGGGGGCTACGAGCAGTACTTC.

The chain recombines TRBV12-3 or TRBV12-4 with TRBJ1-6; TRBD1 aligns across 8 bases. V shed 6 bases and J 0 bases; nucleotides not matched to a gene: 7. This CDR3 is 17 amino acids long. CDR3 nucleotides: TGTGCCAGCAGCCAGGACAGGGTGAGCTCCTATAATTCACCCCTCCACTTT. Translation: CASSQDRVSSYNSPLHF.

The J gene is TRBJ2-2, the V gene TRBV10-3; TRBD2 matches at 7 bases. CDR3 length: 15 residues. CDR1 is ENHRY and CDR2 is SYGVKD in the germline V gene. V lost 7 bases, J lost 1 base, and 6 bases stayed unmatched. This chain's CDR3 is CAITNSGVNTGELFF. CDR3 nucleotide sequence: TGTGCCATCACTAACAGCGGGGTGAACACCGGGGAGCTGTTTTTT.

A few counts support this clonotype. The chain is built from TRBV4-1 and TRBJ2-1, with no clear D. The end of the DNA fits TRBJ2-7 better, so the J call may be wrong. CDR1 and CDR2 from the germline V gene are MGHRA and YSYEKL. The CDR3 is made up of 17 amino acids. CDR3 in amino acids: CASSPLYGTKSYNEQYF. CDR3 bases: TGCGCCAGCAGCCCACTTTACGGTACGAAGTCCTACAATGAGCAGTACTTC.

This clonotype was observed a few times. Here the CDR3 reads CATSRTVRDEQFF. CDR3 bases: TGTGCCACCAGCAGGACGGTGAGGGATGAGCAGTTCTTC. The chain uses TRBV15 and TRBJ2-1; D may be TRBD2 (5 bases). Trimming removed 3 bases at V and 8 bases at J, with 11 bases between. The CDR3 extends over 13 amino acids. Germline V gene lookup returns CDR1 LNHNV and CDR2 YYDKDF (reference sequence).

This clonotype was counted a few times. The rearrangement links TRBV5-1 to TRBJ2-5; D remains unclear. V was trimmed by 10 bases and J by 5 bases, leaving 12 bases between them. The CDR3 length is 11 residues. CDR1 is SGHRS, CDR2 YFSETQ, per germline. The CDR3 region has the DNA TGCGCCCCCATGAAGAGGGAGACCCAGTACTTC. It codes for CAPMKRETQYF.

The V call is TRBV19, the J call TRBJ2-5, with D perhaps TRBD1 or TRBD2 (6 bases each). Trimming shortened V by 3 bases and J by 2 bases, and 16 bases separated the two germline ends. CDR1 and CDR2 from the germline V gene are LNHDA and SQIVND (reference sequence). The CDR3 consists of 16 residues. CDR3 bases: TGTGCCAGTAGTATCGGGGGCACTCAAACTCAAGAGACCCAGTACTTC. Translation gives CASSIGGTQTQETQYF.

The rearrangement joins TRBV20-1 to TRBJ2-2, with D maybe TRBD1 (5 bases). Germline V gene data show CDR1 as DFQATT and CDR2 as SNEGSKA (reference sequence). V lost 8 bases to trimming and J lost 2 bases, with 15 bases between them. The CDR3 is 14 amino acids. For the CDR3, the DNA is TGCAGTCCATATAGACAGACAAACACCGGGGAGCTGTTTTTT. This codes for CSPYRQTNTGELFF.

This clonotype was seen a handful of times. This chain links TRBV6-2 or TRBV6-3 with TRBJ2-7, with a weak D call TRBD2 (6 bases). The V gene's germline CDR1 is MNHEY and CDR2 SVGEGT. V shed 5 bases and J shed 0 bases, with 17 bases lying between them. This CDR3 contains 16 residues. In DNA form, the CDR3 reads TGTGCCAGCAGTACGGCCGGGGGAGCGTACTCCTACGAGCAGTACTTC. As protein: CASSTAGGAYSYEQYF.